One sample yielded the 8 T cell receptor beta chains listed below, sequenced in a study of T cell responses to AZD1222 COVID-19 vaccine. Sequenced by immunoSEQ multiplex PCR; TCRdb stores in-frame clones only, minus some. The top ten clones hold less than 2% of a sample with 150,000 to 160,000 clones, about nine tenths of them seen once. The sample was peripheral blood, taken on day 0 of AZD1222 vaccination. The receptor source for this set is an adult in good health.

The V call is TRBV6-2 or TRBV6-3, the J call TRBJ2-7, with TRBD2 identical over 13 bases. Germline V gives CDR1 MNHEY, CDR2 SVGEGT. The CDR3 is 15 residues long. Trimming at V came to 5 bases and at J to 6 bases, leaving 7 bases not matched to a gene. In DNA form, the CDR3 reads TGTGCCAGCAGTGCCAGTCGACTAGCGGGAGGCGAGCAGTACTTC. Translating it yields CASSASRLAGGEQYF.

The chain joins TRBV4-1 to TRBJ1-2, with D perhaps TRBD1 (6 bases). Trimming took off 1 base at V and 5 bases at J, with 8 bases between the two ends. The CDR3 has 13 amino acids. Looked up from germline, CDR1 is MGHRA and CDR2 is YSYEKL. The CDR3: CASSQGTVYGYTF. CDR3 nucleotides: TGCGCCAGCAGCCAAGGGACAGTGTATGGCTACACCTTC.

The rearrangement uses TRBV18 and TRBJ1-6; TRBD1 might be the D (6 bases). The V and J ends lost 3 bases and 3 bases respectively, with 12 bases between them. CDR3 length: 16 residues. Germline V gene data show CDR1 as KGHSH and CDR2 as LQKENI. In nucleotides, the CDR3 is TGTGCCAGCTCACCGAAACGGACAGACTATAATTCACCCCTCCACTTT. Its protein is CASSPKRTDYNSPLHF.

The chain joins TRBV29-1 to TRBJ2-1, with 9 bases that match TRBD1. Trimming took 4 bases from V and 8 from J; bases not matched to a gene: 9. The CDR3 length is 14 residues. Germline CDR1 SQVTM, CDR2 ANQGSEA. The CDR3 region has the DNA TGCAGCGTTGCCGGGACAGGGAAGGGCCATGAGCAGTTCTTC. Encoded protein: CSVAGTGKGHEQFF.

V is TRBV7-2 and J is TRBJ1-2; TRBD1 is a possible D gene (6 bases). Trimming took 6 bases from V and 4 from J, leaving 18 bases between them. The CDR3 has 15 amino acids. CDR1 and CDR2 (germline): SGHTA, FQGNSA. The CDR3 nucleotides are TGTGCCAGCAGGTCATACATACAGGGTTCCTATGGCTACACCTTC. This translates into CASRSYIQGSYGYTF. The entire variable domain, with the rest obtained from reference TRBV7-2 and TRBJ1-2, is as follows: GAGVSQSPSNKVTEKGKDVELRCDPISGHTALYWYRQSLGQGLEFLIYFQGNSAPDKSGLPSDRFSAERTGGSVSTLTIQRTQQEDSAVYLCASRSYIQGSYGYTFGSGTRLTVV.

This sequence joins TRBV12-3 or TRBV12-4 and TRBJ1-4; no firm D call. This CDR3 region has 13 residues. V lost 1 base, J lost 8 bases, and 8 bases lay in between. The CDR3 region has the DNA TGTGCCAGCAGTTTAGGGGGTCGCGAAAAACTGTTTTTT. Its translation is CASSLGGREKLFF.

The V gene is TRBV7-3, the J gene TRBJ2-3, with 13 bases lining up with TRBD2. The germline V gene encodes CDR1 SGHTA and CDR2 FQGTGA. The CDR3 covers 16 residues. The ends lost 4 bases at V and 3 bases at J; junction bases unmatched: 4. The CDR3 DNA sequence: TGTGCCAGCAGCTCCGGGACTAGCGGGACAACAGATACGCAGTATTTT. This translates into CASSSGTSGTTDTQYF.

The rearrangement links TRBV9 to TRBJ2-6; D uncertain. This CDR3 has 15 amino acids. The V end was cut by 0 bases, the J end by 0 bases, with 4 bases between. Germline assignment: CDR1 SGDLS and CDR2 YYNGEE. The CDR3 spells CASSVAGSGANVLTF. The CDR3 DNA is TGTGCCAGCAGCGTAGCCGGCTCTGGGGCCAACGTCCTGACTTTC.